The clone carrying this T cell receptor beta chain was observed a few times. The antigen remains unidentified. A multiplex PCR was run with 60 Vbeta primers and 13 Jbeta primers. Sequencing was performed with immunoSEQ multiplex PCR; in TCRdb, only in-frame clones are kept and a portion is missing. The data hold roughly 130,000 clones, with approximately 75% observed a single time. In germline, CDR1 is SGDLS, CDR2 YYNGEE. Trimming pared 4 bases from V and 3 bases from J, leaving 11 bases between. CDR3 length: 14 amino acids. This entry belongs to a study of cytomegalovirus exposure and HLA in healthy donors. Regarding the study as a whole: By a later analysis, the bulk of CMV-associated TCR beta chains appeared HLA-restricted. Later analysis showed TCR association rates varying by HLA locus, highest for DRB1 and lowest for HLA-C. As confirmed in vitro, a few CMV-associated chains were specific for CMV antigens. A classifier reportedly called cytomegalovirus status with high sensitivity and specificity.

The clonotype comes from a middle-aged woman in good health and CMV-seropositive. The rearrangement links TRBV9 to TRBJ1-3, with a tentative D call TRBD1 (6 bases). Sequenced: PBMCs. The CDR3 loop is CASSTGTNGNTIYF. The CDR3 region has the DNA TGTGCCAGCAGCACAGGGACGAATGGAAACACCATATATTTT.